One sample yielded the 26 T cell receptor beta chains listed below, sequenced in a study of blood T cell repertoires in COVID-19. TCRdb keeps only in-frame clones here, not all; method: immunoSEQ multiplex PCR. This table has 89,000 or so clones, about 83% appearing once. Material for sequencing was peripheral blood. The receptors stem from a man aged 45-65 years with active COVID-19.

J is TRBJ1-1 and V is TRBV7-9, with D hard to call. Germline V gene lookup returns CDR1 SEHNR and CDR2 FQNEAQ (reference sequence). V was cut by 1 base and J by 10 bases, with 10 bases left in between. There are 12 residues in the CDR3. The CDR3 DNA follows: TGTGCCAGCAGCTTAGGGCTAGCAGCAGCTTTCTTT. It encodes CASSLGLAAAFF.

This rearrangement joins TRBV6-6 to TRBJ1-5; D remains unclear. This CDR3 has 13 amino acids. V lost 7 bases to trimming and J lost 0 bases, with 7 bases between them. Looked up from germline, CDR1 is MNHNY and CDR2 is SVGAGI (reference sequence). CDR3 region: CASTAGSNQPQHF. DNA of the CDR3: TGTGCCAGCACCGCCGGTAGCAATCAGCCCCAGCATTTT.

J is TRBJ2-2 and V is TRBV7-8; 8 bases map to TRBD1. The CDR3 is made up of 15 amino acids. Germline CDR1 and CDR2: SGHVS and FQNEAQ. Trimming at V came to 2 bases and at J to 7 bases, leaving 6 bases not matched to a gene. The CDR3 DNA is TGTGCCAGCAGCTTATCCAGGGGGCGAATCGGGGAGCTGTTTTTT. This gives the protein CASSLSRGRIGELFF.

This chain joins TRBV27 and TRBJ2-7; 8 nucleotides line up with TRBD1. V lost 4 bases and J lost 2; bases outside the gene matches: 7. CDR1 and CDR2 from the germline V gene are MNHEY and SMNVEV (reference sequence). CDR3 length equals 15 residues. CDR3 in amino acids: CASSSRTGFTYEQYF. The DNA for the CDR3 is TGTGCCAGCAGTTCCAGGACAGGGTTCACCTACGAGCAGTACTTC.

The V call is TRBV27, the J call TRBJ2-7; 7 bases map to TRBD1. V was clipped by 4 bases and J by 6 bases; unmatched bases: 3. Per the germline V gene, CDR1 is MNHEY and CDR2 is SMNVEV (reference sequence). The CDR3 sequence is 12 residues long. The CDR3: CASSSRQGEQYF. Written as DNA, the CDR3 is TGTGCCAGCAGTTCTCGACAGGGCGAGCAGTACTTC.

This clone was seen more than once but under ten times. The rearrangement uses TRBV7-8 and TRBJ2-4; 10 bases fit TRBD1. The CDR3 runs to 13 residues. CDR1 is SGHVS and CDR2 is FQNEAQ in the germline V gene. The junction had 2 bases not matched to a gene; V was cut back by 5 bases and J by 7 bases. In nucleotides, the CDR3 is TGTGCCAGCAGCCCGGGACAGGGGAACATTCAGTACTTC. This gives the protein CASSPGQGNIQYF.

The CDR3 region is CASSWDRSYEQYF. The CDR3 nucleotides read TGTGCCAGCAGTTGGGACAGGTCCTACGAGCAGTACTTC. The V call is TRBV6-6, the J call TRBJ2-7; 8 nucleotides agree with TRBD1. The J segment lost 1 base and the V segment lost 4 bases, leaving 0 bases of the junction unmatched. Germline lookup yields CDR1 MNHNY and CDR2 SVGAGI (reference sequence). This CDR3 is 13 amino acids long.

This chain links TRBV27 with TRBJ2-7, with 12 bases lining up with TRBD1. J lost 7 bases, V lost 0 bases, and 7 bases had no gene match. The germline gives CDR1 MNHEY, CDR2 SMNVEV (reference sequence). The length of the CDR3 is 16 residues. CDR3 loop: CASSLSDRDRGLEQYF. DNA for the CDR3: TGTGCCAGCAGTTTATCTGACCGGGACAGGGGGCTTGAGCAGTACTTC.

This clone was observed a few times. The chain is built from TRBV4-2 and TRBJ1-5, with 9 positions matching TRBD1. The junction had 19 bases not matched to a gene; V was cut back by 0 bases and J by 4 bases. Germline CDR1 LGHNA, CDR2 YNFKEQ. The CDR3 loop spans 21 amino acids. The CDR3 loop is CASSQDGPGQGPRGGNQPQHF. Here the CDR3 DNA reads TGTGCCAGCAGCCAAGATGGGCCGGGACAGGGCCCGCGCGGCGGGAATCAGCCCCAGCATTTT.

The chain recombines TRBV29-1 with TRBJ2-7; 8 bases agree with TRBD1. Trimming removed 2 bases from V and 3 bases from J; junction bases left unmatched: 3. Germline values: CDR1 SQVTM, CDR2 ANQGSEA. This CDR3 is 13 amino acids long. CDR3 sequence (DNA): TGCAGCGTTGAAAGGGACAGGAACTACGAGCAGTACTTC. This codes for CSVERDRNYEQYF.

J is TRBJ1-1 and V is TRBV28, with D unresolved. The CDR3 covers 12 residues. Germline CDR1 reads MDHEN; CDR2 reads SYDVKM. V gave up 5 bases and J gave up 6 bases, with 10 bases separating them. This CDR3 reads CASSVAVAEAFF. As DNA, the CDR3 is TGTGCCAGCAGTGTAGCCGTCGCTGAAGCTTTCTTT. Filled out from reference TRBV28 and TRBJ1-1, the complete variable domain reads DVKVTQSSRYLVKRTGEKVFLECVQDMDHENMFWYRQDPGLGLRLIYFSYDVKMKEKGDIPEGYSVSREKKERFSLILESASTNQTSMYLCASSVAVAEAFFGQGTRLTVV.

The chain carries TRBV10-3 and TRBJ2-1, with TRBD1 identical over 8 bases. The CDR3 is made up of 14 amino acids. Germline V gene lookup returns CDR1 ENHRY and CDR2 SYGVKD. V was pared by 7 bases and J by 5 bases, with 7 bases of the junction left unmatched. The CDR3: CAITGQGKNNEQFF. In nucleotides, the CDR3 is TGTGCCATCACCGGACAGGGAAAAAACAATGAGCAGTTCTTC.

CDR3 region: CASSQVLYNEQFF. CDR3 sequence (DNA): TGTGCCAGCAGCCAAGTACTCTACAATGAGCAGTTCTTC. This rearrangement joins TRBV14 to TRBJ2-1; D remains unclear. CDR3 size: 13 residues. V lost 1 base and J lost 3, with 4 bases in between. CDR1 is SGHDN, CDR2 FVKESK, per germline.

V gene TRBV11-1 combines with J gene TRBJ1-2; the D gene is possibly TRBD1 (6 bases). V dropped 1 base and J dropped 8 bases, with 14 bases sitting between them. The CDR3 contains 14 residues. CDR1 is SGHAT and CDR2 is FQDESV in the germline V gene (reference sequence). DNA of the CDR3: TGTGCCAGCAGCTTAGAACTACAGGGTGGCGGCTACACCTTC. Translation gives CASSLELQGGGYTF.

The chain couples TRBV5-1 to TRBJ2-3, with D perhaps TRBD2 (6 bases). V shed 2 bases and J shed 0 bases, with 7 bases lying between them. CDR1 is SGHRS and CDR2 is YFSETQ in the germline V gene. This CDR3 region has 14 residues. The DNA for the CDR3 is TGCGCCAGCAGCTTTCGGGGGAGCACAGATACGCAGTATTTT. Residues: CASSFRGSTDTQYF. Full variable domain (rest looked up from reference TRBV5-1 and TRBJ2-3): KAGVTQTPRYLIKTRGQQVTLSCSPISGHRSVSWYQQTPGQGLQFLFEYFSETQRNKGNFPGRFSGRQFSNSRSEMNVSTLELGDSALYLCASSFRGSTDTQYFGPGTRLTVL.

The V call is TRBV2, the J call TRBJ1-3, with a weak D call TRBD1 (6 bases). Per the germline V gene, CDR1 is SNHLY and CDR2 is FYNNEI. Trimming took off 1 base at V and 0 bases at J, with 10 bases between the two ends. CDR3 length: 16 amino acids. In DNA, the CDR3 is TGTGCCAGCAGTGAAGGCGGGGGCGCCTCTGGAAACACCATATATTTT. This codes for CASSEGGGASGNTIYF.

This clone was detected only a few times. The J gene is TRBJ2-2, the V gene TRBV13; 8 bases line up with TRBD1. The V and J ends lost 5 bases and 4 bases, in that order; junction bases with no gene match: 9. Germline CDR1 reads PRHDT; CDR2 reads FYEKMQ (reference sequence). The CDR3 spans 16 residues. CDR3 region: CASSLRQGRGTGELFF. The DNA of the CDR3 is TGTGCCAGCAGCCTCAGACAGGGGAGAGGCACCGGGGAGCTGTTTTTT.

The chain has TRBV5-4 and TRBJ1-2; possible D gene TRBD1, 6 bases. Germline CDR1 reads SGHNT; CDR2 reads YYREEE (reference sequence). CDR3 length: 14 amino acids. Deletions cut 3 bases from V and 8 bases from J, with 17 bases between. CDR3 residues: CASSSLFEGGGYTF. The CDR3 region has the DNA TGTGCCAGCAGCTCCCTATTTGAAGGGGGAGGCTACACCTTC.

The chain uses TRBV21-1 and TRBJ2-7; the table's D call of TRBD1 was not tested on the DNA. TRBV21-1 is noted as a pseudogene. The CDR3 consists of 15 residues. The CDR3 DNA is TGTGCCAGCAGCAAAAATGTACAGGGCCCCCACGAGCAGTACTTC. This encodes CASSKNVQGPHEQYF.

J is TRBJ1-1 and V is TRBV12-3 or TRBV12-4, with D perhaps matching TRBD1 (5 bases). The V and J ends lost 5 bases and 1 base respectively, with 8 bases between them. CDR3 size: 13 residues. DNA for the CDR3: TGTGCCAGCAGTGGAGACAGGAACACTGAAGCTTTCTTT. Translation gives CASSGDRNTEAFF.

The chain links TRBV6-5 to TRBJ2-5; D call uncertain. The CDR3 is made up of 15 amino acids. Germline V lookup: CDR1 MNHEY, CDR2 SVGAGI. The germline V and J ends were trimmed by 7 bases and 5 bases, with 20 bases remaining between them. The CDR3 nucleotides read TGTGCCAGCACCAAACGGCGGCAGTATGGCGAGACCCAGTACTTC. Its translation is CASTKRRQYGETQYF.

The chain links TRBV7-2 to TRBJ1-2, with D perhaps TRBD1 (6 bases). The V gene's germline CDR1 is SGHTA and CDR2 FQGNSA. The V end was cut by 5 bases, the J end by 4 bases, with 8 bases between. CDR3 length equals 12 residues. CDR3 region: CASSATGYGYTF. In DNA form, the CDR3 reads TGTGCCAGCAGCGCGACAGGCTATGGCTACACCTTC. Drawing the rest from reference TRBV7-2 and TRBJ1-2, the complete variable domain is GAGVSQSPSNKVTEKGKDVELRCDPISGHTALYWYRQSLGQGLEFLIYFQGNSAPDKSGLPSDRFSAERTGGSVSTLTIQRTQQEDSAVYLCASSATGYGYTFGSGTRLTVV.

The rearrangement links TRBV20-1 to TRBJ2-1; a weak D match, TRBD2 (5 bases). Germline CDR1 DFQATT, CDR2 SNEGSKA (reference sequence). Trimming stripped 5 bases from V and 10 bases from J, with 12 bases between. The CDR3 extends over 11 amino acids. In DNA form, the CDR3 reads TGCAGTGCTCGGGATCCTAGGGAGCAGTTCTTC. Amino acid sequence: CSARDPREQFF.

The V and J genes are TRBV7-3 and TRBJ2-1; 11 bases line up with TRBD2. This CDR3 has 16 amino acids. In germline, CDR1 is SGHTA, CDR2 FQGTGA. J was trimmed by 4 bases and V by 5 bases; bases with no gene match: 7. The DNA of the CDR3 is TGTGCCAGCAGCCCCAAGACTAGCGGGGTTTACAATGAGCAGTTCTTC. Translated, it gives CASSPKTSGVYNEQFF.

This chain connects TRBV11-2 to TRBJ2-1; 9 bases match TRBD1. CDR1 SGHAT and CDR2 FQNNGV come from the germline V gene. This CDR3 is 18 amino acids long. V lost 3 bases, J lost 7 bases, and 16 bases stayed unmatched. The CDR3 loop reads CASSFSQQGAKQDNEQFF. The CDR3 DNA sequence: TGTGCCAGCAGCTTTTCCCAACAGGGGGCGAAGCAGGATAATGAGCAGTTCTTC.

The V gene is TRBV9, the J gene TRBJ1-6, with a possible D match to TRBD1 (6 bases). Germline assignment: CDR1 SGDLS and CDR2 YYNGEE. CDR3 length: 14 residues. The germline V and J ends were trimmed by 7 bases and 7 bases, with 15 bases remaining between them. CDR3 sequence reads: CASGSWTANSPLHF. CDR3 bases: TGTGCCAGCGGTTCTTGGACAGCCAATTCACCCCTCCACTTT.